The text below deals with one T cell receptor (beta chain). Its antigen is not known. The source of the sample is a study of T cells expressing NK-cell markers. About the study: Serological testing identified most of the eight sequenced donors as HCMV-seropositive and one as seronegative. General study points: The contribution of dominant NKG2C+ clonotypes to CD8+ T cells in more than five donors was about 1.0-7.5%.

No DNA is given; TCRdb re-called the 5' RACE reads and lists each CDR3 protein once. The sample has 160,000 or so distinct CDR3 sequences. Germline assignment: CDR1 SGHAT and CDR2 FQNNGV. CDR3 length equals 15 residues. The sequence derives from a woman aged 18 to 75 in good health. The sample taken for sequencing was blood T cells: a sorted CD56 or NKG2C T cell subset, CD4+ or CD8+ T cells, or bulk PBMC T cells (not recorded which). The rearrangement links TRBV11-2 to TRBJ2-2. The CDR3 sequence is CASSRDIANTGELFF.